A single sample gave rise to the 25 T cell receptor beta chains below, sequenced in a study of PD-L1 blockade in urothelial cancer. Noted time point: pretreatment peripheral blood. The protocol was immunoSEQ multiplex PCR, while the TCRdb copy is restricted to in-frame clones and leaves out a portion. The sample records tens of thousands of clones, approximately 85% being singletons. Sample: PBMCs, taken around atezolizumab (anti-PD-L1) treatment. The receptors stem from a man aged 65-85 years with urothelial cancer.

The chain's CDR3 is CAISESGGTYEQYF. In DNA, the CDR3 is TGTGCCATCAGTGAGTCGGGGGGGACCTACGAGCAGTACTTC. This rearrangement joins TRBV10-3 to TRBJ2-7; 7 positions match TRBD2. Germline CDR1 reads ENHRY; CDR2 reads SYGVKD. CDR3 length equals 14 residues. V gave up 0 bases and J gave up 2 bases; unmatched junction bases: 1.

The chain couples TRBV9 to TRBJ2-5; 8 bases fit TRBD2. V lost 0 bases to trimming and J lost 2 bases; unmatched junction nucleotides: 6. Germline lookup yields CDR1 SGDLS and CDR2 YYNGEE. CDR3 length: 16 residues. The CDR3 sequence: CASSVGSGGFQETQYF. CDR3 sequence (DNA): TGTGCCAGCAGCGTAGGAAGCGGGGGCTTTCAAGAGACCCAGTACTTC.

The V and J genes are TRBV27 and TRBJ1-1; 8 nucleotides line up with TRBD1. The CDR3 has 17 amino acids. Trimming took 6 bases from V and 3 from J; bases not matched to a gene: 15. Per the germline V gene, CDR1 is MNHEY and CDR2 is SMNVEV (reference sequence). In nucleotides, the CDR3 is TGTGCCAGCAGCCGTACTACAGGGGGAGGCTTGGACACTGAAGCTTTCTTT. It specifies CASSRTTGGGLDTEAFF.

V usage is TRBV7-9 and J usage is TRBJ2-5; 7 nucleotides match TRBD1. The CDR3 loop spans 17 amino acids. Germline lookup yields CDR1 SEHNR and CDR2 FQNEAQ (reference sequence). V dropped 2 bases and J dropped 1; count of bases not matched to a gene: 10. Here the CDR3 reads CASSLFGDSLAQETQYF. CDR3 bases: TGTGCCAGCAGCTTATTCGGGGACAGCCTGGCCCAAGAGACCCAGTACTTC. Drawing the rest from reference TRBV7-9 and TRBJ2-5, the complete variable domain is DTGVSQNPRHKITKRGQNVTFRCDPISEHNRLYWYRQTLGQGPEFLTYFQNEAQLEKSRLLSDRFSAERPKGSFSTLEIQRTEQGDSAMYLCASSLFGDSLAQETQYFGPGTRLLVL.

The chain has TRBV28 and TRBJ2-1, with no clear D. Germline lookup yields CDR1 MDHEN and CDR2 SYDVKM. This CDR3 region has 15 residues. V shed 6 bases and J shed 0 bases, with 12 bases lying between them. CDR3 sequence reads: CASRFGGVSYNEQFF. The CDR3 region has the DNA TGTGCCAGCAGGTTCGGCGGAGTCTCCTACAATGAGCAGTTCTTC.

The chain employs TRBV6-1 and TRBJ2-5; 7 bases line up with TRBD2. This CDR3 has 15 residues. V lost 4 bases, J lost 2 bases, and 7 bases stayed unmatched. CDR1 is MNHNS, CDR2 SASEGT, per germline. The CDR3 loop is CASSGAGRGQETQYF. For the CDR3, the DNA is TGTGCCAGCAGTGGGGCGGGGAGGGGACAAGAGACCCAGTACTTC.

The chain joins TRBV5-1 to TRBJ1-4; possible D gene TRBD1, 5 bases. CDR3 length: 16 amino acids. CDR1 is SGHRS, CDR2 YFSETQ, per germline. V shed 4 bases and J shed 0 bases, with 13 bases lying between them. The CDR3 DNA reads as TGCGCCAGCAGCCCCGGCGGGGGATCAACTAATGAAAAACTGTTTTTT. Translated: CASSPGGGSTNEKLFF.

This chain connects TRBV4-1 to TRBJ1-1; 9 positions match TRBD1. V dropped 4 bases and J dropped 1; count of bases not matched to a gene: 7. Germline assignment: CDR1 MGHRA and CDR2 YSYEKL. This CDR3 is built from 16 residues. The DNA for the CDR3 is TGCGCCAGCAGCCTCGATCCGGGACAGGGGAACACTGAAGCTTTCTTT. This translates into CASSLDPGQGNTEAFF.

This CDR3 is CASSLTSGRGTGELFF. CDR3 in DNA: TGTGCCAGCAGCCTGACTAGCGGGAGAGGTACCGGGGAGCTGTTTTTT. This chain uses TRBV7-2 with TRBJ2-2, with TRBD2 matching 12 bases. With 5 bases clipped from V and 5 bases from J, the junction kept 6 bases outside the gene matches. This CDR3 is built from 16 residues. Germline CDR1 SGHTA, CDR2 FQGNSA.

CDR3 residues: CASSQESRGVHEQYF. In nucleotides, the CDR3 is TGTGCCAGCAGCCAAGAAAGTCGCGGCGTCCACGAGCAGTACTTC. The rearrangement uses TRBV4-2 and TRBJ2-7; D is ambiguous. Germline V gene lookup returns CDR1 LGHNA and CDR2 YNFKEQ. This CDR3 spans 15 amino acids. Between the trimmed V and J ends, which lost 0 bases and 5 bases, there was a span of 14 bases.

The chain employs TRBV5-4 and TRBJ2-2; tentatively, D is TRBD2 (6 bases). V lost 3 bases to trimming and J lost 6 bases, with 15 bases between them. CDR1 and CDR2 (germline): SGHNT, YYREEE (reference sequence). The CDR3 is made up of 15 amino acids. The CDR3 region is CASSWGGGEAGELFF. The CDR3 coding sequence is TGTGCCAGCAGCTGGGGTGGAGGGGAGGCCGGGGAGCTGTTTTTT.

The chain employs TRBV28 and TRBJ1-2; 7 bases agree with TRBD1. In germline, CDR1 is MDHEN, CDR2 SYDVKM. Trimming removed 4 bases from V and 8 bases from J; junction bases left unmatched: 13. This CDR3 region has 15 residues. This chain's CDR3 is CASSSPDRVWGGYTF. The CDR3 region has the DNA TGTGCCAGCAGTTCTCCTGACAGGGTCTGGGGGGGCTACACCTTC.

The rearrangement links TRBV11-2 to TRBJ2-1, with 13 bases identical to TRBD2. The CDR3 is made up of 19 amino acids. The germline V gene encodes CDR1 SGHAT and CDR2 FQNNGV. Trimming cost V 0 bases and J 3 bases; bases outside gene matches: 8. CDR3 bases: TGTGCCAGCAGCTTAGATCAGGGGACTAGCGGGAAGTTCTACAATGAGCAGTTCTTC. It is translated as CASSLDQGTSGKFYNEQFF.

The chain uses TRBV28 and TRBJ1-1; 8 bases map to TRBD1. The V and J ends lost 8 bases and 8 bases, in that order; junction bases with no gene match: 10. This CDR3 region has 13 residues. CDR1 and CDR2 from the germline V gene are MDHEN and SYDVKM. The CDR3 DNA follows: TGTGCCAGCTGCTCAGGGGGCGGAGAAGAAGCTTTCTTT. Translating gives CASCSGGGEEAFF.

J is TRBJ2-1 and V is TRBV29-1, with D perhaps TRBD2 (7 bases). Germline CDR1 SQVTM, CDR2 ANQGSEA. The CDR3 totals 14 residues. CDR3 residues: CSGRGGRVYNEQFF. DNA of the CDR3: TGCAGTGGAAGGGGGGGGAGGGTCTACAATGAGCAGTTCTTC.

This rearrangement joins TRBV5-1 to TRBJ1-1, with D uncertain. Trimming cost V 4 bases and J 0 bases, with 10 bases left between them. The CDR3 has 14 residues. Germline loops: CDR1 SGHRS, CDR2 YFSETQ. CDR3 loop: CASSRSGLNTEAFF. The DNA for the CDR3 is TGCGCCAGCAGCCGGAGTGGGTTGAACACTGAAGCTTTCTTT.

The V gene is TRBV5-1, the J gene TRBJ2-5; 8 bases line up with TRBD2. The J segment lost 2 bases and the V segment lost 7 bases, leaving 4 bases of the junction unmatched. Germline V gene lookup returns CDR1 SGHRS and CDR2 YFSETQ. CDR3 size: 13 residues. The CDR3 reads CASAGTSQETQYF. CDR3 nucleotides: TGCGCCAGCGCCGGGACTAGTCAAGAGACCCAGTACTTC.

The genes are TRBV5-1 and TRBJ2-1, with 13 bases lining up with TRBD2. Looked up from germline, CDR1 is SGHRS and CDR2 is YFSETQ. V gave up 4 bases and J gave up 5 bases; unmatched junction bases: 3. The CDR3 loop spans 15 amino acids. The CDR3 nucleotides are TGCGCCAGCAGCCACGGACTAGCGGGAGACAATGAGCAGTTCTTC. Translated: CASSHGLAGDNEQFF.

The CDR3 is CASSSPGTRPLYGYTF. DNA of the CDR3: TGTGCCAGCAGTTCGCCGGGGACAAGGCCTCTCTATGGCTACACCTTC. This sequence joins TRBV28 and TRBJ1-2; D may be TRBD1 (6 bases). Looked up from germline, CDR1 is MDHEN and CDR2 is SYDVKM. V was clipped by 4 bases and J by 4 bases, with 19 bases between them. The CDR3 runs to 16 residues.

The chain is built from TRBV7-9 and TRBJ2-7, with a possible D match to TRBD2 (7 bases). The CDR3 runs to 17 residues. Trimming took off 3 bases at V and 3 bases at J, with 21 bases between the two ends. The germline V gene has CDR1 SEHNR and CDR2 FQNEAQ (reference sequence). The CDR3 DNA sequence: TGTGCCAGCAGCTTCTATTGGGACGGGGAGGGGGTCTACGAGCAGTACTTC. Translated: CASSFYWDGEGVYEQYF.

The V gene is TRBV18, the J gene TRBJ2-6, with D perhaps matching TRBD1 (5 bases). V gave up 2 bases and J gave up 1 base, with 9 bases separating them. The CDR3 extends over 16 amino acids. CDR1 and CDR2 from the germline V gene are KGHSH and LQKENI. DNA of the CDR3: TGTGCCAGCTCACCAACTAAGGGGTCTGGGGCCAACGTCCTGACTTTC. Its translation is CASSPTKGSGANVLTF.

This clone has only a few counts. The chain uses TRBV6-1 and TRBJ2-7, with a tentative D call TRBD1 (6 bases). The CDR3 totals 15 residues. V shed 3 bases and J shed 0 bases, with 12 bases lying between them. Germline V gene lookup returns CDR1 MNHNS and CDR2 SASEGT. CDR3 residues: CASSEYRDSSYEQYF. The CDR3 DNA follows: TGTGCCAGCAGTGAGTACAGGGATTCCTCCTACGAGCAGTACTTC.

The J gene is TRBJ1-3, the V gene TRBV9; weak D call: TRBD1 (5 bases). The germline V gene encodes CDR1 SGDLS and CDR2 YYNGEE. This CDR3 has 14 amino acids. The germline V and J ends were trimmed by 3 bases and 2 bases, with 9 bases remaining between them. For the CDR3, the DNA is TGTGCCAGCAGCGCCCCGGGGGCTGGAAACACCATATATTTT. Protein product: CASSAPGAGNTIYF.

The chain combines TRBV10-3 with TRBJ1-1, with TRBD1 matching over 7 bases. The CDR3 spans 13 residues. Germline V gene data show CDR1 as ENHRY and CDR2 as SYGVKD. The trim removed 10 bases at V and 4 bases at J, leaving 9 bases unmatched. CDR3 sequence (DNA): TGTGCCACGATTTCCGACAGGGTCACTGAAGCTTTCTTT. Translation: CATISDRVTEAFF.

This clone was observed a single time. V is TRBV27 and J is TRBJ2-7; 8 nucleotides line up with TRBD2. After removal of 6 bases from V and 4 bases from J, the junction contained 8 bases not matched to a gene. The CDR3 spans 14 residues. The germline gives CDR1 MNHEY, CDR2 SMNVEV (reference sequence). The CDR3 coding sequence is TGTGCCAGCAGCCCGGAGAGCGGGAGATACGAGCAGTACTTC. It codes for CASSPESGRYEQYF.